The rows below give T cell receptor beta chains drawn from one sample of a study of human T cells and chemical hapten exposure. TCRdb re-derived calls from the RACE reads in MiXCR, one entry per CDR3 protein. The profile shows roughly 130,000 distinct CDR3 sequences, around 8.3% of them singletons. Material for sequencing was whole blood. These TCRs come from a male donor in good health. Some clones in this sample may be carry-over from other donors' samples. Both conserved end residues are trimmed from each CDR3. Fields, in order: V gene, CDR3 protein.

TRBV28 | ASKSRTEFTYEQY
TRBV6-6 | ASSYSSARSEQF
TRBV6-2/TRBV6-3 | ASTRTGGYSPLH
TRBV12-3/TRBV12-4 | ASSLGQGASVTGELF
TRBV6-5 | ASNEVEGGAQY
TRBV6-2/TRBV6-3 | ASSYRAGVSTEAF
TRBV2 | ASSESGRGAGELF
TRBV7-9 | ASRSGGTEQF
TRBV6-4 | ASTLSSYNEQF
TRBV15 | ATSRGPGQGSVEQY
TRBV7-9 | ASSLAPAGPKETQY
TRBV10-3 | AISAGGLADLAKNIQY
TRBV9 | ASSSGHSNQPQH
TRBV6-5 | ASSYSGETEAF
TRBV7-9 | ASSQGAGGGKVLT
TRBV30 | AWSERTGGADEQY
TRBV6-4 | ASSDSGPSGELF
TRBV10-3 | AISEAGTGGHEQY
TRBV2 | ANSEAFRGTDTQY
TRBV12-3/TRBV12-4 | ASSSGTEAF
TRBV4-2 | ASSQEPPGQSSNYGYT
TRBV5-1 | ASRTQPGRDSYEQY
TRBV5-1 | ASSLDAGGNEQF
TRBV12-3/TRBV12-4 | ASSPDSSGGYT
TRBV18 | ASSPPLMKSGAKLSYEQY
TRBV10-3 | AISGQSGRYGYT
TRBV12-3/TRBV12-4 | ASSRIIRTGGAYVGGNTIY
TRBV20-1 | SASVENNQPQH
TRBV20-1 | SAKNQGVGNTIY
TRBV18 | ASSASGTDPGNTIY
TRBV5-1 | ASARGIQGEAF
TRBV5-6 | ASSLAGAGGLFYEQY
TRBV10-3 | AIRGSGGPYNEQF
TRBV11-2 | ASSLGTSLTLAGY
TRBV5-6 | ASSLGGTFDYEQY